This TCR beta chain was obtained from a study of blood T cell repertoires in COVID-19. On the study more broadly: The United States, Italy and Spain supplied acute and convalescent COVID-19 samples. Nucleic acid was either cDNA or gDNA, and it came from T cells, B-cell-depleted T cells, or PBMCs.

Original handling: Quantification of nucleated cells was approximated via reference gene primer amplification. Sequencing used immunoSEQ multiplex PCR; TCRdb keeps in-frame clones, though not all of them. V, J and clone size are those of that table, while D and trimming were read from the DNA. The data contain roughly 5,600 clones, about 81% of them seen just once; the ten biggest clones take up more than 9.5%. CDR1 is SGDLS and CDR2 is YYNGEE in the germline V gene. The V segment lost 0 bases and the J segment 5 bases; nucleotides outside the gene matches: 8. The CDR3 sequence is 15 residues long. The chain has TRBV9 and TRBJ2-7; 7 positions agree with TRBD1. The sample taken for sequencing was peripheral blood. The receptor was derived from a human donor in a cohort sampled during active COVID-19. This chain's CDR3 is CASSVAPGQLDEQYF. As DNA, the CDR3 is TGTGCCAGCAGCGTAGCCCCGGGACAGCTTGACGAGCAGTACTTC.